This T cell receptor beta chain appears in the sequencing data of a study of shared clonotypes between healthy human individuals. Study details: CD4 naive and CD4 memory each took three plates per donor, while CD8 naive took two and CD8 memory one. Findings and limits, study-wide: Four donors shared roughly 5% of their naive CD4 clonotypes. Having only a few donors restricted how much genetic and exposure-history diversity was captured.

On this clone: What it binds is unknown.

Profiled with immunoSEQ multiplex PCR; TCRdb holds only in-frame clones, not every one. The sample consists of hundreds of thousands of clones, around 95% of them appearing once. CD45RO-negative cells were positively selected for CCR7, leaving out terminally differentiated effector memory CD45RA+ cells. Among the donors, all were Caucasian adults who lived in Nashville, Tennessee. Germline loops: CDR1 SGHRS, CDR2 YFSETQ. The length of the CDR3 is 15 residues. Trimming took off 4 bases at V and 4 bases at J, with 15 bases between the two ends. The chain uses TRBV5-1 and TRBJ1-3, with no clear D. The sequence derives from a young woman in good health. The specimen was naive CD8+ T cells sorted from blood. The CDR3 loop reads CASSPRLGSGNTIYF. In nucleotides, the CDR3 is TGCGCCAGCAGCCCCCGTCTGGGGTCCGGAAACACCATATATTTT.